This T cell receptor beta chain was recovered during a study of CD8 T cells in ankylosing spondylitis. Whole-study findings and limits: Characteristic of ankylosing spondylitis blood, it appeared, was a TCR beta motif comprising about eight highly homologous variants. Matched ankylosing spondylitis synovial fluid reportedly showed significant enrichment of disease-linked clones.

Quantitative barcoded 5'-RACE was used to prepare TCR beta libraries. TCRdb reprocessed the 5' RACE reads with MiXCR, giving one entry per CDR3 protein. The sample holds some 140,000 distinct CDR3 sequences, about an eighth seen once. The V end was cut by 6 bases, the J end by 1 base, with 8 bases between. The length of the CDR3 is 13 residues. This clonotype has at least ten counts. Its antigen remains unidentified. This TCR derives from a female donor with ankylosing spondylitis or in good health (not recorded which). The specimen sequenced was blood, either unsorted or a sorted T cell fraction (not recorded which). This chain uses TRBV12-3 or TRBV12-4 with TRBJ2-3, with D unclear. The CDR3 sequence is CASSSTGTDTQYF. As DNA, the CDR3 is TGTGCCAGCAGCTCTACCGGCACAGATACGCAGTATTTT.